These 12 T cell receptor beta chains were all obtained from the same sample, sequenced in a study of neurological immune-mediated disorders. Each CDR3 protein gets one entry after TCRdb re-called the 5' RACE reads with MiXCR. The sample lists about 24,000 distinct CDR3 sequences, approximately 7% occurring once. Sequencing was done on a sample of PBMCs. The receptors stem from a woman between 40 and 50 years old in good health.

This clonotype was observed at least ten times. V and J are TRBV3-1 and TRBJ1-5; 10 bases fit TRBD1. Germline CDR1 reads LGHDT; CDR2 reads YNNKEL (reference sequence). The CDR3 is made up of 21 amino acids. The J segment lost 1 base and the V segment lost 0 bases, leaving 15 bases of the junction unmatched. This chain's CDR3 is CASSQELPGQGILRSNQPQHF. For the CDR3, the DNA is TGTGCCAGCAGCCAAGAGCTTCCGGGACAGGGGATTTTACGGAGCAATCAGCCCCAGCATTTT.

At least ten counts were recorded for this clonotype. The chain couples TRBV5-1 to TRBJ2-6; D may match TRBD1 or TRBD2 (5 bases each). V lost 0 bases, J lost 0 bases, and 13 bases lay in between. Per germline, CDR1 SGHRS and CDR2 YFSETQ. The CDR3 extends over 18 amino acids. The CDR3 DNA sequence: TGCGCCAGCAGCTTGGAGGGGTGGGGAGACTCTGGGGCCAACGTCCTGACTTTC. Its protein is CASSLEGWGDSGANVLTF.

By share, this clonotype ranks as medium-sized. The rearrangement uses TRBV6-2 or TRBV6-3 and TRBJ2-3; D gene uncertain. The CDR3 loop spans 11 amino acids. V was cut by 9 bases and J by 1 base, with 5 bases left in between. The V gene's germline CDR1 is MNHEY and CDR2 SVGEGT. The CDR3 coding sequence is TGTGCCAGTATGGGCACAGATACGCAGTATTTT. Translating it yields CASMGTDTQYF.

This clonotype was counted at least ten times. This chain uses TRBV10-2 with TRBJ2-7, with D possibly being TRBD1 (5 bases). CDR3 size: 13 residues. The germline CDR1 and CDR2 sequences are WSHSY and SAAADI. Deletions cut 5 bases from V and 3 bases from J, with 11 bases between. CDR3: CASSTPQGYEQYF. CDR3 nucleotides: TGCGCCAGCAGTACCCCTCAGGGCTACGAGCAGTACTTC.

In this sample, this clonotype turned up many times. This chain joins TRBV27 and TRBJ2-7; D possibly uses TRBD1 or TRBD2 (5 bases each). Germline CDR1 and CDR2: MNHEY and SMNVEV (reference sequence). Trimming removed 5 bases from V and 9 bases from J, with 17 bases in between. The CDR3 covers 13 residues. CDR3 DNA: TGTGCCAGCAGTCTAACCCCCGGGGCGGGGCAGTACTTC. Encoded protein: CASSLTPGAGQYF.

This clonotype was seen at least ten times. The chain uses TRBV4-2 and TRBJ1-5; perhaps TRBD1 as D (6 bases). Germline loops: CDR1 LGHNA, CDR2 YNFKEQ. V lost 0 bases and J 4 bases, leaving 13 bases between the germline ends. The CDR3 is 16 residues long. DNA for the CDR3: TGTGCCAGCAGCCAAGAACTGCAGGGGAGAAATCAGCCCCAGCATTTT. Translating it yields CASSQELQGRNQPQHF.

Ten or more counts support this clonotype. The chain couples TRBV29-1 to TRBJ2-1, with 8 bases fitting TRBD1. Trimming at V came to 6 bases and at J to 9 bases, leaving 10 bases not matched to a gene. Germline CDR1 is SQVTM and CDR2 is ANQGSEA. This CDR3 has 13 amino acids. Here the CDR3 DNA reads TGCAGCGTAGGACAGGGCCCCCCCTTTGAGCAGTTCTTC. This codes for CSVGQGPPFEQFF.

Notes on this clonotype: The DNA is omitted, as the CDR3 cannot be located on it reliably, and the CDR3 follows TCRdb's listing. This chain uses TRBV7-3 with TRBJ2-7; the DNA was not used to check the table's D call, TRBD2. The CDR3 is 21 amino acids long, termini counted. Germline assignment: CDR1 SGHTA and CDR2 FQGTGA. CDR3 protein: CASSFYICSAPRTSGIDEQYF.

This clonotype was observed at least ten times. The rearrangement joins TRBV20-1 to TRBJ2-1; 8 bases align to TRBD2. Germline V gives CDR1 DFQATT, CDR2 SNEGSKA (reference sequence). With 0 bases clipped from V and 6 bases from J, the junction kept 7 bases outside the gene matches. The CDR3 runs to 15 residues. CDR3 nucleotides: TGCAGTGCTAGAGACAGTCAAGCGGGAGTCAATGAGCAGTTCTTC. It codes for CSARDSQAGVNEQFF.

This clonotype came up many times. V and J are TRBV7-8 and TRBJ2-7, with 7 positions matching TRBD2. The CDR3 has 16 amino acids. Germline loops: CDR1 SGHVS, CDR2 FQNEAQ. The ends lost 5 bases at V and 2 bases at J; junction bases unmatched: 12. In DNA form, the CDR3 reads TGTGCCAGCAGCCTGATTAGGGCGGGAGAGACCTACGAGCAGTACTTC. Residues: CASSLIRAGETYEQYF.

This clonotype was recorded many times. This chain links TRBV5-1 with TRBJ2-7; TRBD2 might be the D (6 bases). The germline CDR1 and CDR2 sequences are SGHRS and YFSETQ. With 4 bases removed from V and 2 bases from J, the gap between germline ends came to 19 bases. This CDR3 region has 16 residues. In DNA, the CDR3 is TGCGCCAGCAGCCGAAAGGGAGGAGAGGGCGCCTACGAGCAGTACTTC. This sequence encodes CASSRKGGEGAYEQYF.

By sample fraction, this clonotype is medium-sized (0.01 to 0.1%). The chain has TRBV5-1 and TRBJ2-7; TRBD1 matches 9 bases. The CDR3 extends over 19 amino acids. V shed 4 bases, J shed 2 bases, and the junction held 19 bases outside the gene matches. Germline CDR1 and CDR2: SGHRS and YFSETQ. The chain's CDR3 is CASSIQPPTGQGKAYEQYF. DNA for the CDR3: TGCGCCAGCAGCATACAACCACCCACGGGACAGGGCAAGGCCTACGAGCAGTACTTC.